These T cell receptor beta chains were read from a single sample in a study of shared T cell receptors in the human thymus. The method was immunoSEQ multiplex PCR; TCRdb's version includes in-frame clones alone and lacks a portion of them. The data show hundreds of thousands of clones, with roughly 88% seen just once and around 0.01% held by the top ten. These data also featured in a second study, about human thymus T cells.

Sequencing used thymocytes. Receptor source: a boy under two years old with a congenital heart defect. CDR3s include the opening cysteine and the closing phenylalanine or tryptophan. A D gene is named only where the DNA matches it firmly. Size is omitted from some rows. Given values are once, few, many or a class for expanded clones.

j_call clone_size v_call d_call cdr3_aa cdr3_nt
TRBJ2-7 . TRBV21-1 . CASSKERTSGSYEQYF TGTGCCAGCAGCAAGGAGAGGACTAGCGGGTCTTACGAGCAGTACTTC
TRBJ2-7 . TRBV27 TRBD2 CASSLLAGDYEQYF TGTGCCAGCAGTTTATTAGCGGGGGACTACGAGCAGTACTTC
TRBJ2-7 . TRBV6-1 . CASREGARDEQYF TGTGCCAGCAGGGAGGGGGCGCGCGACGAGCAGTACTTC
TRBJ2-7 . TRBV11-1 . CASSPRRAGRPYEQYF TGTGCCAGCAGCCCTCGAAGGGCGGGGAGACCCTACGAGCAGTACTTC
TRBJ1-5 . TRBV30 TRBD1 CAWSAMVQTGSSNQPQHF TGTGCCTGGAGTGCCATGGTTCAGACAGGGAGTAGCAATCAGCCCCAGCATTTT
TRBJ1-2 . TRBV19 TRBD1 CASSGGGGYGYTF TGTGCCAGTAGTGGAGGGGGCGGCTATGGCTACACCTTC
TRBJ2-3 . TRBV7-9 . CASSFPGRDTQYF TGTGCCAGCAGCTTCCCAGGGCGGGATACGCAGTATTTT
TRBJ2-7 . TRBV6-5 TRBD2 CASSSPSGSSYKQYF TGTGCCAGCAGCTCTCCTAGCGGGAGCTCCTACAAGCAGTACTTC
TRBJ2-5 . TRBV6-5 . CASSYSGGFQETQYF TGTGCCAGCAGTTACTCTGGCGGCTTCCAAGAGACCCAGTACTTC
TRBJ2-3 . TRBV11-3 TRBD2 CASSPSSGRKGNTQYF TGTGCCAGCAGCCCGAGTAGCGGGAGGAAGGGGAATACGCAGTATTTT
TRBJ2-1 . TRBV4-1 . CASSQVGTRDNRSYNEQFF TGCGCCAGCAGCCAAGTTGGGACCCGGGACAACCGATCCTACAATGAGCAGTTCTTC
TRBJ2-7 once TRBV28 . CASGGYPQTYEQYF TGTGCCAGCGGGGGGTACCCCCAGACCTACGAGCAGTACTTC
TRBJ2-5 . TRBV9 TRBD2 CASSVGPAGGSETQYF TGTGCCAGCAGCGTAGGCCCAGCGGGAGGATCAGAGACCCAGTACTTC
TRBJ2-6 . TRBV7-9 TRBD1 CASSVQGAREPGANVLTF TGTGCCAGCAGCGTTCAGGGGGCGCGGGAACCTGGGGCCAACGTCCTGACTTTC
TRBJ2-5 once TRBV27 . CASSYTGEINETQYF TGTGCCAGCAGTTATACGGGAGAGATCAACGAGACCCAGTACTTC
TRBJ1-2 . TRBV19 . CASSIPEAGEDYGYTF TGTGCCAGTAGTATCCCCGAGGCAGGGGAAGACTATGGCTACACCTTC
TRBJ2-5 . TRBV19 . CASSTGNPEETQYF TGTGCCAGTAGTACGGGAAACCCCGAAGAGACCCAGTACTTC
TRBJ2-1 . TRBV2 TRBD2 CASSDGGLAGTLDNEQFF TGTGCCAGCAGTGATGGGGGACTAGCGGGAACCCTAGACAATGAGCAGTTCTTC
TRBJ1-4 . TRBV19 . CASSMGPLRGEKLFF TGTGCCAGTAGTATGGGTCCCCTAAGGGGTGAAAAACTGTTTTTT
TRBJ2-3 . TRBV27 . CASSPFGQCHFTDTQYF TGTGCCAGCAGTCCCTTCGGACAGTGCCACTTCACAGATACGCAGTATTTT
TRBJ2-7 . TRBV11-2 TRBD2 CASSLDLSGPTYEQYF TGTGCCAGCAGCTTAGATCTTAGCGGGCCAACCTACGAGCAGTACTTC
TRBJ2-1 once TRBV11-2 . CASSLYRAGAYNEQFF TGTGCCAGCAGCTTATATAGGGCAGGGGCCTACAATGAGCAGTTCTTC
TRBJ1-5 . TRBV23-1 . CASPGQIGGEGNQPQHF TGCGCCAGCCCCGGCCAAATCGGGGGAGAGGGCAATCAGCCCCAGCATTTT
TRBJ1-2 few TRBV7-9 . CASSLGAPGEYGYGYTF TGTGCCAGCAGCTTAGGGGCCCCAGGGGAGTATGGCTATGGCTACACCTTC
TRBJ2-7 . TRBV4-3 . CASSQAQGYEQYF TGCGCCAGCAGCCAAGCCCAGGGTTACGAGCAGTACTTC
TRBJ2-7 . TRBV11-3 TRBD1 CASSCPGTAESTCYEQYF TGTGCCAGCAGCTGCCCCGGGACAGCTGAATCTACCTGCTACGAGCAGTACTTC
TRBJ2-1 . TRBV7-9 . CASSLAQGNEQFF TGTGCCAGCAGCTTAGCACAGGGCAATGAGCAGTTCTTC
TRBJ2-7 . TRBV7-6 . CASSLANDYEQYF TGTGCCAGCAGCTTAGCGAACGATTACGAGCAGTACTTC
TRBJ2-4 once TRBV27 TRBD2 CASSAPGTRNIQYF TGTGCCAGCAGTGCCCCCGGGACTAGGAACATTCAGTACTTC
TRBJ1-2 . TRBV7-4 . CASSPLTEIGYGYTF TGTGCCAGCAGCCCTCTGACCGAGATCGGGTATGGCTACACCTTC
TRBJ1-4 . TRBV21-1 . CASTYRVKDEKLFF TGTGCCAGCACCTACAGGGTCAAGGATGAAAAACTGTTTTTT
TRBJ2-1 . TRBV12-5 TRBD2 CASGYSSGRANEQFF TGTGCTAGTGGTTATTCTAGCGGGAGGGCCAATGAGCAGTTCTTC
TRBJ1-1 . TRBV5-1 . CASSPRPEAFF TGCGCCAGCAGCCCCCGCCCGGAGGCTTTCTTT
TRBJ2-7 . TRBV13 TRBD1 CASSSTTGPSYEQYF TGTGCCAGCAGCTCAACGACAGGGCCTTCCTACGAGCAGTACTTC
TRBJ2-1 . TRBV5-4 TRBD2 CASSGREGNEQFF TGTGCCAGCAGCGGCAGGGAGGGCAATGAGCAGTTCTTC